These 23 T cell receptor beta chains were all obtained from the same sample, sequenced in a study of PD-L1 blockade in urothelial cancer. The time point here: peripheral blood 6 weeks after treatment start. Generated by immunoSEQ multiplex PCR, the TCRdb table keeps only in-frame clones and is missing some. The sample records 35,000 to 55,000 clones, 83% being singletons. The sample in question was PBMCs, obtained around atezolizumab (anti-PD-L1) treatment. These receptors were obtained from a man aged 55 to 70 with urothelial cancer.

The CDR3 loop reads CASSLGRLNTIYF. CDR3 nucleotide sequence: TGTGCCAGCAGCCTAGGGAGACTAAACACCATATATTTT. The chain employs TRBV5-8 and TRBJ1-3; D remains ambiguous. CDR1 and CDR2 (germline): SGHTS, YDEGEE. CDR3 length: 13 amino acids. Trimming stripped 4 bases from V and 6 bases from J, with 11 bases between.

V is TRBV4-1 and J is TRBJ1-1; D remains ambiguous. The ends were cut back, 0 bases at V and 8 bases at J, with 13 bases in the middle. From germline, CDR1 is MGHRA and CDR2 YSYEKL. There are 14 residues in the CDR3. The CDR3 nucleotides are TGCGCCAGCAGCCAAGAGTTCCTTGGGAGGGAAGCTTTCTTT. It specifies CASSQEFLGREAFF.

V is TRBV5-1 and J is TRBJ2-7; 9 bases match TRBD1. Looked up from germline, CDR1 is SGHRS and CDR2 is YFSETQ. Trimming removed 4 bases from V and 2 bases from J; junction bases left unmatched: 4. This CDR3 is 14 amino acids long. CDR3: CASSIQGATYEQYF. Here the CDR3 DNA reads TGCGCCAGCAGCATACAGGGGGCGACCTACGAGCAGTACTTC.

The chain combines TRBV27 with TRBJ2-7; perhaps TRBD1 as D (6 bases). Per the germline V gene, CDR1 is MNHEY and CDR2 is SMNVEV (reference sequence). V lost 4 bases and J lost 7, with 17 bases in between. The CDR3 contains 14 residues. CDR3 in amino acids: CASSSVDSSQEQYF. CDR3 nucleotides: TGTGCCAGCAGTTCCGTGGACAGCTCCCAGGAGCAGTACTTC.

This sequence joins TRBV28 and TRBJ2-7; TRBD1 agrees at 12 bases. The CDR3 is 16 amino acids. Losses at the gene ends were 5 bases for V and 7 bases for J; bases not matched to a gene: 12. Germline V lookup: CDR1 MDHEN, CDR2 SYDVKM. CDR3: CASSPSGTGGRGEQYF. The DNA for the CDR3 is TGTGCCAGCAGTCCCTCCGGGACAGGGGGCCGAGGAGAGCAGTACTTC. Using reference TRBV28 and TRBJ2-7 for the parts outside the CDR3, the full variable domain is DVKVTQSSRYLVKRTGEKVFLECVQDMDHENMFWYRQDPGLGLRLIYFSYDVKMKEKGDIPEGYSVSREKKERFSLILESASTNQTSMYLCASSPSGTGGRGEQYFGPGTRLTVT.

The chain uses TRBV9 and TRBJ2-1; 10 nucleotides align to TRBD1. Losses at the gene ends were 2 bases for V and 8 bases for J; bases not matched to a gene: 7. Germline CDR1 SGDLS, CDR2 YYNGEE. This CDR3 has 15 residues. The CDR3 spells CASSVRTGGSHEQFF. CDR3 sequence (DNA): TGTGCCAGCAGCGTTAGGACAGGGGGTTCCCATGAGCAGTTCTTC.

The CDR3 DNA reads as TGTGCCAGCAGCGTCAGGGGTGCGAACACCGGGGAGCTGTTTTTT. Protein sequence: CASSVRGANTGELFF. The V and J genes are TRBV5-8 and TRBJ2-2, with D perhaps TRBD1 (6 bases). Germline values: CDR1 SGHTS, CDR2 YDEGEE. The CDR3 has 15 residues. Deletions cut 4 bases from V and 0 bases from J, with 10 bases between. The whole variable domain, remainder taken from reference TRBV5-8 and TRBJ2-2, is EAGVTQSPTHLIKTRGQQATLRCSPISGHTSVYWYQQALGLGLQFLLWYDEGEERNRGNFPPRFSGRQFPNYSSELNVNALELEDSALYLCASSVRGANTGELFFGEGSRLTVL.

The genes are TRBV18 and TRBJ2-7; no clear D. The length of the CDR3 is 14 residues. Per the germline V gene, CDR1 is KGHSH and CDR2 is LQKENI. Trimming removed 3 bases from V and 2 bases from J, with 11 bases in between. Here the CDR3 DNA reads TGTGCCAGCTCACCCGGTCACGCTCCCTACGAGCAGTACTTC. Its protein is CASSPGHAPYEQYF. The complete variable domain, with remaining parts taken from reference TRBV18 and TRBJ2-7, reads NAGVMQNPRHLVRRRGQEARLRCSPMKGHSHVYWYRQLPEEGLKFMVYLQKENIIDESGMPKERFSAEFPKEGPSILRIQQVVRGDSAAYFCASSPGHAPYEQYFGPGTRLTVT.

The chain combines TRBV11-1 with TRBJ1-1; possibly TRBD1 for D (6 bases). The germline CDR1 and CDR2 sequences are SGHAT and FQDESV (reference sequence). The CDR3 is 15 amino acids. Trimming took 4 bases from V and 1 from J, leaving 13 bases between them. The CDR3 DNA reads as TGTGCCAGCAGCTCCGGGACAAGGAAGAACACTGAAGCTTTCTTT. Its protein product is CASSSGTRKNTEAFF.

This clone has more than one count but fewer than ten. The CDR3 nucleotides are TGTGCCAGCACCCAAGAGGGACAGGCACACACCGGGGAGCTGTTTTTT. Encoded protein: CASTQEGQAHTGELFF. J is TRBJ2-2 and V is TRBV7-8; 8 bases agree with TRBD1. CDR3 length equals 16 residues. Germline CDR1 SGHVS, CDR2 FQNEAQ. The V and J ends lost 7 bases and 3 bases, in that order; junction bases with no gene match: 10.

The count of this clone is one. The chain uses TRBV28 and TRBJ1-1, with no clear D. V lost 2 bases and J 3 bases, leaving 10 bases between the germline ends. Germline assignment: CDR1 MDHEN and CDR2 SYDVKM. CDR3 length: 14 residues. The CDR3 spells CASSLARLDTEAFF. The CDR3 bases are TGTGCCAGCAGTTTAGCTAGGTTGGACACTGAAGCTTTCTTT.

CDR3 nucleotide sequence: TGTGCCAGCAGCGCCCGGGACAGGGGATGGAATGGTAATGAAAAACTGTTTTTT. Amino acid sequence: CASSARDRGWNGNEKLFF. V is TRBV9 and J is TRBJ1-4; 10 bases line up with TRBD1. The V gene end was trimmed by 3 bases and the J gene end by 4 bases; junction bases not matched to a gene: 12. The CDR3 has 18 amino acids. Germline-derived CDR1 and CDR2 are SGDLS and YYNGEE.

The CDR3 loop is CASSPGQDKRGEQYF. In DNA, the CDR3 is TGCGCCAGCAGCCCAGGACAGGATAAACGGGGGGAGCAGTACTTC. V and J are TRBV5-1 and TRBJ2-7, with D perhaps TRBD1 (7 bases). CDR1 and CDR2 from the germline V gene are SGHRS and YFSETQ. The V end was cut by 4 bases, the J end by 7 bases, with 21 bases between. The CDR3 has 15 residues.

The chain couples TRBV6-5 to TRBJ1-5, with D maybe TRBD1 (5 bases). The CDR3 has 14 amino acids. Germline CDR1 and CDR2: MNHEY and SVGAGI. The V end was cut by 6 bases, the J end by 2 bases, with 11 bases between. CDR3: CASSPDTGNQPQHF. CDR3 in DNA: TGTGCCAGCAGCCCGGACACGGGCAATCAGCCCCAGCATTTT.

This clone was seen more than once but under ten times. Different DNA sequences within this sample yield the same CDR3. The V gene is TRBV30, the J gene TRBJ1-5; 9 bases fit TRBD1. The J segment lost 4 bases and the V segment lost 8 bases, leaving 6 bases of the junction unmatched. The CDR3 covers 13 residues. Germline V gives CDR1 GTSNPN, CDR2 SVGIG (reference sequence). DNA of the CDR3: TGTGCCGCCGACAGGGGGGGGAATCAGCCCCAGCATTTT. Translating gives CAADRGGNQPQHF.

The V call is TRBV6-1, the J call TRBJ1-6; TRBD1 might be the D (5 bases). CDR1 is MNHNS, CDR2 SASEGT, per germline. Trimming took off 2 bases at V and 10 bases at J, with 12 bases between the two ends. The CDR3 has 14 residues. CDR3 sequence: CASSELGRRSPLHF. CDR3 bases: TGTGCCAGCAGTGAACTGGGGCGGCGGTCACCCCTCCACTTT.

The chain joins TRBV6-5 to TRBJ2-5; tentative D call: TRBD2 (6 bases). The CDR3 sequence is 14 residues long. CDR1 MNHEY and CDR2 SVGAGI come from the germline V gene. V lost 5 bases and J 3 bases, leaving 13 bases between the germline ends. CDR3 coding DNA: TGTGCCAGCAGTACCCTGGGGGGAGAAGAGACCCAGTACTTC. It specifies CASSTLGGEETQYF.

The chain links TRBV15 to TRBJ1-2; no clear D. With 3 bases removed from V and 6 bases from J, the gap between germline ends came to 14 bases. The V gene's germline CDR1 is LNHNV and CDR2 YYDKDF (reference sequence). CDR3 length equals 14 residues. The DNA for the CDR3 is TGTGCCACCAGCAGCACGGGTCGGATTGATGGCTACACCTTC. Protein sequence: CATSSTGRIDGYTF.

This chain connects TRBV5-8 to TRBJ1-5; D might be TRBD1 (6 bases). V shed 4 bases and J shed 5 bases, with 13 bases lying between them. The CDR3 runs 14 residues. Germline V gives CDR1 SGHTS, CDR2 YDEGEE. The CDR3 bases are TGTGCCAGCAGCAACGGACAGTCCTATCAGCCCCAGCATTTT. It yields the protein CASSNGQSYQPQHF.

The J gene is TRBJ1-2, the V gene TRBV28; 10 positions agree with TRBD1. The CDR3 is made up of 18 amino acids. With 1 base clipped from V and 6 bases from J, the junction kept 14 bases outside the gene matches. Per germline, CDR1 MDHEN and CDR2 SYDVKM. The CDR3 region is CASSLLGGDRGPENGYTF. DNA of the CDR3: TGTGCCAGCAGTTTATTAGGGGGCGACAGGGGGCCTGAAAATGGCTACACCTTC.

V gene TRBV6-5 combines with J gene TRBJ1-2, with 9 bases lining up with TRBD1. From germline, CDR1 is MNHEY and CDR2 SVGAGI. This CDR3 has 13 residues. J was trimmed by 5 bases and V by 6 bases; bases with no gene match: 4. The CDR3 nucleotides are TGTGCCAGCAGAGGGGGACAGGGTTATGGCTACACCTTC. Encoded protein: CASRGGQGYGYTF.

The chain recombines TRBV7-8 with TRBJ2-7; 7 bases match TRBD1. Germline V gene data show CDR1 as SGHVS and CDR2 as FQNEAQ. The V gene end was trimmed by 3 bases and the J gene end by 5 bases; junction bases not matched to a gene: 13. CDR3 length: 16 residues. For the CDR3, the DNA is TGTGCCAGCAGCTTGGTCGCCGGGACAGAATATCACGAGCAGTACTTC. This gives the protein CASSLVAGTEYHEQYF.

This chain links TRBV18 with TRBJ1-5; D might be TRBD1 (6 bases). Germline-derived CDR1 and CDR2 are KGHSH and LQKENI. Trimming took off 3 bases at V and 4 bases at J, with 13 bases between the two ends. This CDR3 has 15 residues. CDR3 sequence (DNA): TGTGCCAGCTCACCTTCCCGGGACAATAATCAGCCCCAGCATTTT. This codes for CASSPSRDNNQPQHF.